Listed below are T cell receptor beta chains from one sample, sequenced in a study of blood T cell repertoires in COVID-19. The table came from immunoSEQ multiplex PCR; TCRdb's copy has only in-frame clones and leaves some out. The data contain nearly 45,000 clones, roughly four fifths of them singletons. Material for sequencing was peripheral blood. The receptors come from a human donor in a cohort sampled during active COVID-19. The CDR3 runs from the conserved cysteine through the conserved F or W. Each record gives: CDR3 protein, CDR3 DNA, clone size, V gene, D gene, J gene. A D gene is named only where the DNA matches it firmly. The size field is filled for only some rows; it gives once, few, many or a size class.

CDR3 protein: CASSPEADTQYF
CDR3 DNA: TGTGCCAGCTCACCGGAGGCAGATACGCAGTATTTT
clone size: .
V gene: TRBV18
D gene: .
J gene: TRBJ2-3

CDR3 protein: CASSLKGMSYGYTF
CDR3 DNA: TGTGCCAGCAGCTTGAAGGGGATGAGCTATGGCTACACCTTC
clone size: .
V gene: TRBV5-4
D gene: .
J gene: TRBJ1-2

CDR3 protein: CASSIVITAVETQYF
CDR3 DNA: TGTGCCAGTAGTATAGTTATTACGGCGGTGGAGACCCAGTACTTC
clone size: .
V gene: TRBV19
D gene: .
J gene: TRBJ2-5

CDR3 protein: CASSQNRETTDTQYF
CDR3 DNA: TGCGCCAGCAGCCAGAACAGGGAAACCACAGATACGCAGTATTTT
clone size: .
V gene: TRBV4-1
D gene: .
J gene: TRBJ2-3

CDR3 protein: CASSPQPSGGATDTQYF
CDR3 DNA: TGCGCCAGCAGCCCACAGCCGAGCGGGGGGGCCACAGATACGCAGTATTTT
clone size: .
V gene: TRBV5-1
D gene: TRBD2
J gene: TRBJ2-3

CDR3 protein: CASNRDTGELFF
CDR3 DNA: TGTGCCAGCAACCGAGACACCGGGGAGCTGTTTTTT
clone size: once
V gene: TRBV19
D gene: .
J gene: TRBJ2-2

CDR3 protein: CASSSSGGAGYEKLFF
CDR3 DNA: TGTGCCAGCAGCTCATCAGGGGGCGCAGGTTATGAAAAACTGTTTTTT
clone size: .
V gene: TRBV5-4
D gene: TRBD1
J gene: TRBJ1-4

CDR3 protein: CASSFSQDGYTF
CDR3 DNA: TGTGCCAGCAGTTTCTCACAGGATGGCTACACCTTC
clone size: .
V gene: TRBV28
D gene: .
J gene: TRBJ1-2

CDR3 protein: CASSSGLAGRGETQYF
CDR3 DNA: TGTGCCAGCAGTTCTGGACTAGCGGGGAGGGGGGAGACCCAGTACTTC
clone size: .
V gene: TRBV6-5
D gene: TRBD2
J gene: TRBJ2-5

CDR3 protein: CASSPSGGGADTQYF
CDR3 DNA: TGTGCCAGTAGTCCTAGCGGGGGGGGAGCAGATACGCAGTATTTT
clone size: .
V gene: TRBV19
D gene: TRBD2
J gene: TRBJ2-3

CDR3 protein: CASRQTGTSSYNEQFF
CDR3 DNA: TGTGCCAGTAGACAGACAGGTACGAGCTCCTACAATGAGCAGTTCTTC
clone size: .
V gene: TRBV19
D gene: .
J gene: TRBJ2-1

CDR3 protein: CASSLGWSGGNTGELFF
CDR3 DNA: TGCGCCAGCAGCTTGGGTTGGTCAGGGGGAAACACCGGGGAGCTGTTTTTT
clone size: .
V gene: TRBV5-1
D gene: TRBD1
J gene: TRBJ2-2

CDR3 protein: CAWSDRGLNEKLFF
CDR3 DNA: TGTGCCTGGAGTGACAGGGGACTTAATGAAAAACTGTTTTTT
clone size: .
V gene: TRBV30
D gene: TRBD1
J gene: TRBJ1-4

CDR3 protein: CASSYGGNNEQFF
CDR3 DNA: TGTGCCAGCAGTTATGGAGGAAACAATGAGCAGTTCTTC
clone size: .
V gene: TRBV6-6
D gene: .
J gene: TRBJ2-1

CDR3 protein: CASSFTTGNTEAFF
CDR3 DNA: TGTGCCAGCAGTTTCACGACAGGGAACACTGAAGCTTTCTTT
clone size: .
V gene: TRBV6-2/TRBV6-3
D gene: .
J gene: TRBJ1-1

CDR3 protein: CASSADRGAWNTIYF
CDR3 DNA: TGTGCCAGCAGCGCCGACAGGGGTGCGTGGAACACCATATATTTT
clone size: .
V gene: TRBV5-8
D gene: TRBD1
J gene: TRBJ1-3

CDR3 protein: CASRSGVSEQYF
CDR3 DNA: TGTGCCAGCAGATCGGGGGTGAGTGAGCAGTACTTC
clone size: .
V gene: TRBV6-5
D gene: .
J gene: TRBJ2-7

CDR3 protein: CASSSDRGKPNYGYTF
CDR3 DNA: TGCGCCAGCAGCTCCGACAGGGGAAAACCGAACTATGGCTACACCTTC
clone size: .
V gene: TRBV5-1
D gene: TRBD1
J gene: TRBJ1-2

CDR3 protein: CASSYWFGSQAGNTIYF
CDR3 DNA: TGTGCCAGCAGTTACTGGTTTGGTTCTCAGGCCGGAAACACCATATATTTT
clone size: .
V gene: TRBV6-2/TRBV6-3
D gene: .
J gene: TRBJ1-3

CDR3 protein: CASSRTSGGAGETQYF
CDR3 DNA: TGTGCCAGCAGCCGAACTAGCGGGGGGGCCGGAGAGACCCAGTACTTC
clone size: .
V gene: TRBV4-2
D gene: TRBD2
J gene: TRBJ2-5

CDR3 protein: CASSYSGQGGNSPLHF
CDR3 DNA: TGCGCCAGCAGCTACTCGGGACAGGGAGGTAATTCACCCCTCCACTTT
clone size: .
V gene: TRBV5-1
D gene: TRBD1
J gene: TRBJ1-6

CDR3 protein: CASRKTQGARGYTF
CDR3 DNA: TGTGCCAGCAGGAAGACACAGGGGGCTAGGGGCTACACCTTC
clone size: .
V gene: TRBV6-5
D gene: TRBD1
J gene: TRBJ1-2

CDR3 protein: CASRLTPGGSSSYNEQFF
CDR3 DNA: TGCGCCAGCAGACTAACACCGGGGGGGAGCAGCTCCTACAATGAGCAGTTCTTC
clone size: .
V gene: TRBV23-1
D gene: TRBD2
J gene: TRBJ2-1

CDR3 protein: CASSLWAVGGYTF
CDR3 DNA: TGTGCCAGCAGCTTGTGGGCAGTCGGTGGCTACACCTTC
clone size: .
V gene: TRBV5-6
D gene: .
J gene: TRBJ1-2

CDR3 protein: CASSKGNRGLETQYF
CDR3 DNA: TGTGCCAGCAGCAAAGGTAACAGGGGGCTGGAGACCCAGTACTTC
clone size: .
V gene: TRBV9
D gene: TRBD1
J gene: TRBJ2-5

CDR3 protein: CASSAQGTSGYTF
CDR3 DNA: TGTGCCAGCAGCGCACAGGGTACTAGTGGCTACACCTTC
clone size: .
V gene: TRBV7-6
D gene: .
J gene: TRBJ1-2

CDR3 protein: CASSQGQEIQPQHF
CDR3 DNA: TGTGCCAGCAGTCAAGGACAGGAGATTCAGCCCCAGCATTTT
clone size: .
V gene: TRBV3-1/TRBV3-2
D gene: TRBD1
J gene: TRBJ1-5

CDR3 protein: CASSQARNTIYF
CDR3 DNA: TGTGCCAGCAGCCAAGCCAGAAACACCATATATTTT
clone size: .
V gene: TRBV3-1/TRBV3-2
D gene: .
J gene: TRBJ1-3

CDR3 protein: CASSPGQANTDTQYF
CDR3 DNA: TGTGCCAGCAGTCCCGGACAGGCAAACACAGATACGCAGTATTTT
clone size: .
V gene: TRBV6-5
D gene: TRBD1
J gene: TRBJ2-3

CDR3 protein: CASSLESGSSYNSPLHF
CDR3 DNA: TGTGCCAGCAGCTTAGAGTCGGGGAGCTCCTATAATTCACCCCTCCACTTT
clone size: .
V gene: TRBV7-8
D gene: .
J gene: TRBJ1-6

CDR3 protein: CASSPSLLETQYF
CDR3 DNA: TGTGCCAGCAGCCCTTCACTGCTAGAGACCCAGTACTTC
clone size: .
V gene: TRBV7-3
D gene: .
J gene: TRBJ2-5

CDR3 protein: CASSVGQGASQPQHF
CDR3 DNA: TGTGCCAGCAGCGTGGGACAGGGGGCTAGTCAGCCCCAGCATTTT
clone size: .
V gene: TRBV5-5
D gene: TRBD1
J gene: TRBJ1-5

CDR3 protein: CASSQEAAANEKLFF
CDR3 DNA: TGTGCCAGCAGCCAAGAGGCTGCGGCGAATGAAAAACTGTTTTTT
clone size: .
V gene: TRBV3-1/TRBV3-2
D gene: .
J gene: TRBJ1-4

CDR3 protein: CACRHDSVGPTEAFF
CDR3 DNA: TGTGCCTGCAGGCACGATTCGGTCGGTCCCACTGAAGCTTTCTTT
clone size: .
V gene: TRBV30
D gene: .
J gene: TRBJ1-1

CDR3 protein: CASSESTTTNEKLFF
CDR3 DNA: TGCGCCAGCAGTGAGTCGACTACAACTAATGAAAAACTGTTTTTT
clone size: .
V gene: TRBV10-2
D gene: .
J gene: TRBJ1-4

CDR3 protein: CASSVWGGNEKLFF
CDR3 DNA: TGTGCCAGCAGCGTATGGGGGGGAAATGAAAAACTGTTTTTT
clone size: .
V gene: TRBV9
D gene: .
J gene: TRBJ1-4

CDR3 protein: CASMGQGAGSYNSPLHF
CDR3 DNA: TGTGCCAGCATGGGGCAGGGGGCTGGTTCCTATAATTCACCCCTCCACTTT
clone size: .
V gene: TRBV25-1
D gene: TRBD1
J gene: TRBJ1-6

CDR3 protein: CSVELRQTTGEAFF
CDR3 DNA: TGCAGCGTTGAACTAAGACAGACCACGGGTGAAGCTTTCTTT
clone size: .
V gene: TRBV29-1
D gene: .
J gene: TRBJ1-1

CDR3 protein: CASRGGQGHTEAFF
CDR3 DNA: TGCGCCAGCAGGGGGGGACAGGGGCACACTGAAGCTTTCTTT
clone size: .
V gene: TRBV5-1
D gene: TRBD1
J gene: TRBJ1-1

CDR3 protein: CASSNYDGNEQYF
CDR3 DNA: TGTGCCAGCAGCAACTATGACGGCAACGAGCAGTACTTC
clone size: .
V gene: TRBV7-3
D gene: .
J gene: TRBJ2-7